In this sample, the clone carrying this T cell receptor beta chain turned up once. The data derive from a study of blood T cell repertoires in COVID-19. Study overall: The United States, Italy and Spain provided the acute and convalescent COVID-19 samples. T cells, B-cell-depleted T cells, or PBMCs provided the cDNA or gDNA that served as material.

The V gene end was trimmed by 3 bases and the J gene end by 3 bases; junction bases not matched to a gene: 3. The germline V gene encodes CDR1 SGDLS and CDR2 YYNGEE. This CDR3 contains 14 residues. Profiled with immunoSEQ multiplex PCR; TCRdb holds only in-frame clones, not every one. The sample lists roughly 260,000 clones; roughly nine tenths were seen once. The source material was peripheral blood. This chain uses TRBV9 with TRBJ1-5; 7 bases match TRBD1. The receptor comes from a woman aged 50 to 65 who had recovered from COVID-19. The CDR3 reads CASSGDSFNQPQHF. The DNA of the CDR3 is TGTGCCAGCAGCGGGGACAGTTTCAATCAGCCCCAGCATTTT.